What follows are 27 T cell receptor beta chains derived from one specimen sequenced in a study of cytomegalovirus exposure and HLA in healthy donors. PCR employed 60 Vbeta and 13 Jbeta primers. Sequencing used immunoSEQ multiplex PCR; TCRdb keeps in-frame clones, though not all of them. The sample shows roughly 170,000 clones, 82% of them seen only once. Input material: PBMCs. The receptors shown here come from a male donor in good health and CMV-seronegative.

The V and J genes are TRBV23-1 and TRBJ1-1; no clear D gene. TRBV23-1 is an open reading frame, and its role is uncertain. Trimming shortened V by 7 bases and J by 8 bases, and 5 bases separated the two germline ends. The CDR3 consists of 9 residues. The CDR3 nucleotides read TGCGCCAGCACCCAAGAAGCTTTCTTT. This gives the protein CASTQEAFF.

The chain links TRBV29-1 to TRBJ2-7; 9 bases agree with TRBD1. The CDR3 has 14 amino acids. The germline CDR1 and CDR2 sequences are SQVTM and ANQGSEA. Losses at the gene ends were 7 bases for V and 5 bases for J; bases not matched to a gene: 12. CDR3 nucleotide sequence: TGCAGCGCTAACGCTGGGACAGGGTTCGACGAGCAGTACTTC. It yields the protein CSANAGTGFDEQYF.

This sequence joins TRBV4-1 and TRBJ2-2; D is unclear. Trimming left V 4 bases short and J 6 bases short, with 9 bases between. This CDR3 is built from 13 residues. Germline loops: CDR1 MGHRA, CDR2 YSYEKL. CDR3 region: CASSPTPAGELFF. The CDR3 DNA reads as TGCGCCAGCAGCCCTACTCCTGCCGGGGAGCTGTTTTTT.

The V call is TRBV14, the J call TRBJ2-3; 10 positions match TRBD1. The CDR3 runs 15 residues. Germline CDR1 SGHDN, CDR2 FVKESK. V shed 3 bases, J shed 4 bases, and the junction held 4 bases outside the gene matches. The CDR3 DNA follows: TGTGCCAGCAGCCAGAGGACAGGGGGAGCAGATACGCAGTATTTT. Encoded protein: CASSQRTGGADTQYF.

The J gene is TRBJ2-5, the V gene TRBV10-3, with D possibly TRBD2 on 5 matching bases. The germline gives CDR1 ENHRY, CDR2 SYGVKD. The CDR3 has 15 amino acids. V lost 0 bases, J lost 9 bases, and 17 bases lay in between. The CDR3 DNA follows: TGTGCCATCAGTGAGTCGAAAGGCGGACTTGAGGCCCAGTACTTC. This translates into CAISESKGGLEAQYF.

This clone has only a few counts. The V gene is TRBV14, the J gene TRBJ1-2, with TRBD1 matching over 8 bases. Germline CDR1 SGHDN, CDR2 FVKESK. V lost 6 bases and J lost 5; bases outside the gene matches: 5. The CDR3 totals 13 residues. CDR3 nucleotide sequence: TGTGCCAGCAGACCCGGGACAGGTTATGGCTACACCTTC. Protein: CASRPGTGYGYTF.

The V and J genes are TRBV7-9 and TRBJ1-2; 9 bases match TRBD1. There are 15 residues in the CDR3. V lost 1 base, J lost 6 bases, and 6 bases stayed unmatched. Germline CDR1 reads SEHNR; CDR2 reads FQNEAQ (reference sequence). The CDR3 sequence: CASSLGWDRENGYTF. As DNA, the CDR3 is TGTGCCAGCAGCTTAGGCTGGGACAGGGAGAATGGCTACACCTTC.

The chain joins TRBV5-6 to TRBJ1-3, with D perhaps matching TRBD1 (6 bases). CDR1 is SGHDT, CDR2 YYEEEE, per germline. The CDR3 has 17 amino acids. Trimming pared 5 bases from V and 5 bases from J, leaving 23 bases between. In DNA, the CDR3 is TGTGCCAGCAGACTGTCCCACCAGGGGCAAGTCAGAAACACCATATATTTT. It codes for CASRLSHQGQVRNTIYF.

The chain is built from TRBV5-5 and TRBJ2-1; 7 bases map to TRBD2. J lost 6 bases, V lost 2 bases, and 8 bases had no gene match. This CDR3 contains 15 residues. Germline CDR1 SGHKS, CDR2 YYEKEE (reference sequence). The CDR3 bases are TGTGCCAGCAGCTTAGAGGGGAGGGGTGTCAATGAGCAGTTCTTC. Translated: CASSLEGRGVNEQFF.

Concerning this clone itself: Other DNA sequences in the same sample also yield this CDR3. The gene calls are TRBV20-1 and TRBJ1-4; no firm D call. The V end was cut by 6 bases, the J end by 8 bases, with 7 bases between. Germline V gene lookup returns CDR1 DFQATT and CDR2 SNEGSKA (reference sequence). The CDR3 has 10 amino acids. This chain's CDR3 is CSALEEKLFF. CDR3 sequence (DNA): TGCAGTGCCCTAGAAGAAAAACTGTTTTTT.

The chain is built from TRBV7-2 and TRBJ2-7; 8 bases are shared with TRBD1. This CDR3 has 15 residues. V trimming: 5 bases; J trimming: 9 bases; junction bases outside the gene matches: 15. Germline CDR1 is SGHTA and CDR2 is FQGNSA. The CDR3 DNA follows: TGTGCCAGCAGCACGAGGGGGACAGGCCAGCGACGGCAGTACTTC. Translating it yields CASSTRGTGQRRQYF.

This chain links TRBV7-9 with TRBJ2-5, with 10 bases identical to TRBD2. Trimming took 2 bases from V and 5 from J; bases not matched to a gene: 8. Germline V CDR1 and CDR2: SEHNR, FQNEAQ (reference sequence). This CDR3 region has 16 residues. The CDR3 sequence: CASSLYQREGSETQYF. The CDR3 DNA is TGTGCCAGCAGCTTATATCAGCGGGAGGGGAGTGAGACCCAGTACTTC.

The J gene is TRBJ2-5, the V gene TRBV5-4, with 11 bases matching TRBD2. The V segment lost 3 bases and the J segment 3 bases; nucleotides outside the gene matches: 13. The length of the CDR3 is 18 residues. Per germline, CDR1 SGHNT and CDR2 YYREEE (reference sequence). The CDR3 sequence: CASSWKAGLAVQKETQYF. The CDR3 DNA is TGTGCCAGCAGCTGGAAGGCGGGACTAGCGGTACAAAAAGAGACCCAGTACTTC.

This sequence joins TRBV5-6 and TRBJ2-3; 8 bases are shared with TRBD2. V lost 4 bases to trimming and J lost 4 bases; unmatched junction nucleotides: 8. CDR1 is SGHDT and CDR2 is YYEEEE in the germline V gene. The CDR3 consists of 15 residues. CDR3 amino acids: CASSPGRAGADTQYF. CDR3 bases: TGTGCCAGCAGCCCCGGGAGGGCGGGCGCAGATACGCAGTATTTT.

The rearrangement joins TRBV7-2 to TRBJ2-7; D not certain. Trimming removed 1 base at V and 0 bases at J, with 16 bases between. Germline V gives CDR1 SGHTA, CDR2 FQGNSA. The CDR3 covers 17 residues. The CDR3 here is CASSLVALSKSSYEQYF. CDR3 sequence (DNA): TGTGCCAGCAGCTTAGTCGCACTCTCGAAAAGCTCCTACGAGCAGTACTTC.

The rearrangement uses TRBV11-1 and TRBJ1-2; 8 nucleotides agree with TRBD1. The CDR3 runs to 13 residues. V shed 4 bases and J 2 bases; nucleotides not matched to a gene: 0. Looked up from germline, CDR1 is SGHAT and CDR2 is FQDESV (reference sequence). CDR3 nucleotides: TGTGCCAGCAGCTGGGACAGGAACTATGGCTACACCTTC. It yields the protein CASSWDRNYGYTF.

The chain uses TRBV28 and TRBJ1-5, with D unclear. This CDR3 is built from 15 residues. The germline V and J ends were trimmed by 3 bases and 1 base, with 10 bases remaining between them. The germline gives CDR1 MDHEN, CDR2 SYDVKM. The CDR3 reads CASSFSLGSNQPQHF. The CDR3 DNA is TGTGCCAGCAGTTTTTCCCTCGGGAGCAATCAGCCCCAGCATTTT.

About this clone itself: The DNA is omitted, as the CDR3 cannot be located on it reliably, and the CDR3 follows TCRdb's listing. The CDR3 is CASTSDTEAFF. J is TRBJ1-1 and V is TRBV19. The CDR3 spans 11 residues, counting both ends. Germline V gene data show CDR1 as LNHDA and CDR2 as SQIVND (reference sequence).

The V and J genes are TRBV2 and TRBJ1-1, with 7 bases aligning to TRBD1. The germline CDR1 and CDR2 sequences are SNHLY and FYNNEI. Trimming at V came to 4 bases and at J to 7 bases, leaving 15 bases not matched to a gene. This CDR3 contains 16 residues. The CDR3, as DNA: TGTGCCAGCAGTGTGGGGGCCAGGGGGAAGTCAAATGAAGCTTTCTTT. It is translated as CASSVGARGKSNEAFF. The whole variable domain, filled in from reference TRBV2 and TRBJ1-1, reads EPEVTQTPSHQVTQMGQEVILRCVPISNHLYFYWYRQILGQKVEFLVSFYNNEISEKSEIFDDQFSVERPDGSNFTLKIRSTKLEDSAMYFCASSVGARGKSNEAFFGQGTRLTVV.

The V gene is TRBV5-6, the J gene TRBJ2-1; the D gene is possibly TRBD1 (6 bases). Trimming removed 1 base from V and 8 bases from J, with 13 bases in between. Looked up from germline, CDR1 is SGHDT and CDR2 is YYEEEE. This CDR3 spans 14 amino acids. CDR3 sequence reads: CASSLQNRADEQFF. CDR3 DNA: TGTGCCAGCAGCTTGCAAAACAGGGCTGATGAGCAGTTCTTC.

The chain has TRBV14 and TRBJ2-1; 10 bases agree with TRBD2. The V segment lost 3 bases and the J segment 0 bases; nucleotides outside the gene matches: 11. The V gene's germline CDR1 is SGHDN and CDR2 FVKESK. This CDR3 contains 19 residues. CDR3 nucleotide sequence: TGTGCCAGCAGCCAGGACCGACTAGCGGGCGTCAGCTCCTACAATGAGCAGTTCTTC. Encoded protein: CASSQDRLAGVSSYNEQFF.

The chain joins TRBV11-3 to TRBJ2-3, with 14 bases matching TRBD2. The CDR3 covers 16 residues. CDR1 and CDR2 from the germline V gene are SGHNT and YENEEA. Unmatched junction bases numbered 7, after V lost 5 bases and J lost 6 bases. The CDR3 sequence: CASSTGLAGVEDTQYF. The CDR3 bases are TGTGCCAGCAGCACGGGACTAGCGGGAGTTGAGGATACGCAGTATTTT. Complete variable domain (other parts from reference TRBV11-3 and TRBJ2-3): EAGVVQSPRYKIIEKKQPVAFWCNPISGHNTLYWYLQNLGQGPELLIRYENEEAVDDSQLPKDRFSAERLKGVDSTLKIQPAELGDSAVYLCASSTGLAGVEDTQYFGPGTRLTVL.

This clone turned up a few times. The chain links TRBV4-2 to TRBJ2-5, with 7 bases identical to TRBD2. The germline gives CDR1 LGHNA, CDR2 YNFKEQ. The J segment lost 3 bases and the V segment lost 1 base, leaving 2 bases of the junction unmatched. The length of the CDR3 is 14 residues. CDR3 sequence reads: CASSQVSGEETQYF. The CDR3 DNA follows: TGTGCCAGCAGCCAAGTGAGCGGGGAAGAGACCCAGTACTTC.

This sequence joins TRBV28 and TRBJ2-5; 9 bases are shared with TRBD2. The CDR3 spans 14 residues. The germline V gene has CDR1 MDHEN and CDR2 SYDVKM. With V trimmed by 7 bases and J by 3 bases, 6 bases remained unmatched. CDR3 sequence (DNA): TGTGCCAGCAATACTAGCGGGCGGAAAGAGACCCAGTACTTC. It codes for CASNTSGRKETQYF. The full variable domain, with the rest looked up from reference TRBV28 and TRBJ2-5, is DVKVTQSSRYLVKRTGEKVFLECVQDMDHENMFWYRQDPGLGLRLIYFSYDVKMKEKGDIPEGYSVSREKKERFSLILESASTNQTSMYLCASNTSGRKETQYFGPGTRLLVL.

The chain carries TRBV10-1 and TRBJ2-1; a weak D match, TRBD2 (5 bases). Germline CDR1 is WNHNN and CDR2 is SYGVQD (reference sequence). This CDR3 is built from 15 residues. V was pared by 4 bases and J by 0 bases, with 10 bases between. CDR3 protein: CASSGYGGSYNEQFF. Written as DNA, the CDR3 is TGCGCCAGCAGTGGGTATGGAGGCTCCTACAATGAGCAGTTCTTC.

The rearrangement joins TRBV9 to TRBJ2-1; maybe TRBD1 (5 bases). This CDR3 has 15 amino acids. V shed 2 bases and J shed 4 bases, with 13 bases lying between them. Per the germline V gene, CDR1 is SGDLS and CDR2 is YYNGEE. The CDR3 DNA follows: TGTGCCAGCAGCGTGGTAGGGGCGCTTTACAATGAGCAGTTCTTC. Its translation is CASSVVGALYNEQFF.

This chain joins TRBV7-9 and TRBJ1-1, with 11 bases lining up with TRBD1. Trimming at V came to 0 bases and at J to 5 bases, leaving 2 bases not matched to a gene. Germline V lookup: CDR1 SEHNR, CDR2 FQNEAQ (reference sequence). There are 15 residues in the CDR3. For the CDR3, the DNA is TGTGCCAGCAGCTTAGCAGGGACAGGGGGGACTGAAGCTTTCTTT. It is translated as CASSLAGTGGTEAFF.